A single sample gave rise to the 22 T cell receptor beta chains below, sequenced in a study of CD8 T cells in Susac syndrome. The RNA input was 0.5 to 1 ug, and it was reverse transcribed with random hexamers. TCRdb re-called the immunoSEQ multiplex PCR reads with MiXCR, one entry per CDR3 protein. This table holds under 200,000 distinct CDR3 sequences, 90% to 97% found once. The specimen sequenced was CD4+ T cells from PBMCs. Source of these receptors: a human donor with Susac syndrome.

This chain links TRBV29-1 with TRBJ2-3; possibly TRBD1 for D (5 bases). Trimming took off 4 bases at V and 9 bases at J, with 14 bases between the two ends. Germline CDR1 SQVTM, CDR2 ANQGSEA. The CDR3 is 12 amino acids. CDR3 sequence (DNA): TGCAGCGTTGCGGTCTCACAGGAAACGCAGTATTTT. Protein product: CSVAVSQETQYF.

The CDR3 bases are TGCAGCGTTGAGCAGGACAGCGCCTTTGAAAAACTGTTTTTT. As protein: CSVEQDSAFEKLFF. The V gene is TRBV29-1, the J gene TRBJ1-4, with D tentatively TRBD1 (6 bases). CDR3 length: 14 amino acids. V lost 3 bases to trimming and J lost 7 bases, with 15 bases between them. CDR1 is SQVTM, CDR2 ANQGSEA, per germline.

The CDR3 reads CASRGTGSPLHF. CDR3 coding DNA: TGTGCCAGCAGGGGAACAGGGAGTCCCCTCCACTTT. V and J are TRBV25-1 and TRBJ1-6; tentatively, D is TRBD1 (6 bases). Trimming stripped 6 bases from V and 13 bases from J, with 13 bases between. CDR3 length: 12 residues. CDR1 MGHDK and CDR2 SYGVNS come from the germline V gene.

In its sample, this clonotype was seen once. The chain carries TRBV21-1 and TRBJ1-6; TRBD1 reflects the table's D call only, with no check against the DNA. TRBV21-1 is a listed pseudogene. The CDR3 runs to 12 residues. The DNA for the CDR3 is TGTGCCAGCAGGAGGGACAGGATGCCCCTCCACTTT. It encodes CASRRDRMPLHF.

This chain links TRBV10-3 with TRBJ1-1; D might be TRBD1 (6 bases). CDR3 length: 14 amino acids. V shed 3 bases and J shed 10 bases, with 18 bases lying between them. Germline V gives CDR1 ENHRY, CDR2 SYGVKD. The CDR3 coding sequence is TGTGCCATCAGTGATTCTGCGGGGGGCATTGGAGCTTTCTTT. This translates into CAISDSAGGIGAFF.

CDR3 amino acids: CSASYPGLESGYTF. The CDR3 DNA reads TGCAGTGCTTCCTATCCGGGACTTGAGTCTGGCTACACCTTC. This rearrangement joins TRBV20-1 to TRBJ1-2; the D gene is possibly TRBD1 (5 bases). CDR3 length equals 14 residues. Germline V CDR1 and CDR2: DFQATT, SNEGSKA (reference sequence). V gave up 5 bases and J gave up 7 bases, with 20 bases separating them.

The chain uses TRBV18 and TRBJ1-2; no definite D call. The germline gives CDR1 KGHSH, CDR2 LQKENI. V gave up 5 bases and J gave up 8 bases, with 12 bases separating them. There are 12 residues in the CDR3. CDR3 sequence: CASSSEGGGYTF. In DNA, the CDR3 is TGTGCCAGCTCATCCGAAGGAGGAGGCTACACCTTC.

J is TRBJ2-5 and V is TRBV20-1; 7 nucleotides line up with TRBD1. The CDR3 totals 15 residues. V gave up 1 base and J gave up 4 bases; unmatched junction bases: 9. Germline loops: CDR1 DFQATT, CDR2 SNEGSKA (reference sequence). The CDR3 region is CSARVETGIIETQYF. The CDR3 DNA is TGCAGTGCTAGAGTCGAGACAGGGATTATAGAGACCCAGTACTTC.

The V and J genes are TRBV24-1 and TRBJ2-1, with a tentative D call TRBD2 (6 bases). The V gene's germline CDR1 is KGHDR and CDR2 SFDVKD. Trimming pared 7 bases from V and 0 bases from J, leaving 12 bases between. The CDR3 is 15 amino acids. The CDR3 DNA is TGTGCCACCAGCTCCGGAGGGAGCTCCTACAATGAGCAGTTCTTC. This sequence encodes CATSSGGSSYNEQFF.

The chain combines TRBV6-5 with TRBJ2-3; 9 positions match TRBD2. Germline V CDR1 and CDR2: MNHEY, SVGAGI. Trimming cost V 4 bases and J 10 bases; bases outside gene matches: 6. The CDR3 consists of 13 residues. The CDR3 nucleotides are TGTGCCAGCAGTTCGCGGGAGGGCAGGGCGCAGTATTTT. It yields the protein CASSSREGRAQYF.

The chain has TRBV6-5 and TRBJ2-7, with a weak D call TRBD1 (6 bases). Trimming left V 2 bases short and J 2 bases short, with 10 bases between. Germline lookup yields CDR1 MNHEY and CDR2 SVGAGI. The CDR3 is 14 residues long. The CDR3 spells CASSYSPGAYEQYF. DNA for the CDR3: TGTGCCAGCAGTTACAGTCCAGGGGCCTACGAGCAGTACTTC.

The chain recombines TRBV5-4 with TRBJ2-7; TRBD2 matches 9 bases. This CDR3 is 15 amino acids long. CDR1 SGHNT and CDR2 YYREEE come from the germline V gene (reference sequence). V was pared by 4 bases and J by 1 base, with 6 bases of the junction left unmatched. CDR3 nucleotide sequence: TGTGCCAGCAGCCCCCTAGCGGGGCAGTCCTACGAGCAGTACTTC. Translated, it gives CASSPLAGQSYEQYF.

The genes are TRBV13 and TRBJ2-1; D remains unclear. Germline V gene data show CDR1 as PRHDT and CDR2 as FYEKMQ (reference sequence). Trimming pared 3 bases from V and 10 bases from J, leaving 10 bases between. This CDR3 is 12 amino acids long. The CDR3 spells CASSFRSGEQFF. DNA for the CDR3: TGTGCCAGCAGCTTCAGGTCCGGGGAGCAGTTCTTC.

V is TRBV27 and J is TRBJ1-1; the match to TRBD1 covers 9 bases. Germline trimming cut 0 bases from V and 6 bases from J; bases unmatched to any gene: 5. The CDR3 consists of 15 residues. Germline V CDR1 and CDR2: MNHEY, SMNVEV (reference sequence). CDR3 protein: CASSLSRDRAPEAFF. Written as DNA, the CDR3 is TGTGCCAGCAGTTTATCAAGGGACAGGGCGCCTGAAGCTTTCTTT.

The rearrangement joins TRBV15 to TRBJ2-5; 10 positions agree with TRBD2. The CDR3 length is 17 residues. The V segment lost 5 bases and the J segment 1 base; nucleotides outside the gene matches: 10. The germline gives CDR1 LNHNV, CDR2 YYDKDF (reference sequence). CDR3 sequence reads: CATSSRTSGLLQETQYF. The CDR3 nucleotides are TGTGCCACCAGCTCCCGGACTAGCGGACTACTCCAAGAGACCCAGTACTTC.

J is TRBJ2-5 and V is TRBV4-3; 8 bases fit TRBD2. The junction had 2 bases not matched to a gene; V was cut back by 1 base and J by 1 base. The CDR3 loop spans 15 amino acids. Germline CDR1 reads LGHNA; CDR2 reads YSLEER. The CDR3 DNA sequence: TGCGCCAGCAGCCAAGTAGCGGGATCCCAAGAGACCCAGTACTTC. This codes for CASSQVAGSQETQYF.

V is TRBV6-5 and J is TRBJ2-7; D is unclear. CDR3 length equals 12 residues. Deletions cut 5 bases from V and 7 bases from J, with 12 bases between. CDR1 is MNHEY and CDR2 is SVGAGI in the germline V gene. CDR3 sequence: CASSEQMGEQYF. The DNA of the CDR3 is TGTGCCAGCAGTGAGCAAATGGGGGAGCAGTACTTC.

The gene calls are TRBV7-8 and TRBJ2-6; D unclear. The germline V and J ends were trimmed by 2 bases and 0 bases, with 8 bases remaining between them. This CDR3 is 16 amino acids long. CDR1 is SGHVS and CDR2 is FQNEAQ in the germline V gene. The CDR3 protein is CASSLTTVSGANVLTF. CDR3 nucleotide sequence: TGTGCCAGCAGCTTAACGACCGTCTCTGGGGCCAACGTCCTGACTTTC.

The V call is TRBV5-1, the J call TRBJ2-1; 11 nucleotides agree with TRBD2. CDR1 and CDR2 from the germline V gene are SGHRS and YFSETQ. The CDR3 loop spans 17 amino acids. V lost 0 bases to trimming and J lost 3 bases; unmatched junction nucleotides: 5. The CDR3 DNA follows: TGCGCCAGCAGCTTGGGAGGGACTAGCGGCTTCTACAATGAGCAGTTCTTC. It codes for CASSLGGTSGFYNEQFF.

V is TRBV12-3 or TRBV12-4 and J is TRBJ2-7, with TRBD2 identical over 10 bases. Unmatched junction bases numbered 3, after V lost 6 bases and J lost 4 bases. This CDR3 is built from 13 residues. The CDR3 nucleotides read TGTGCCAGCAGACTGGGACTAGCGTACGAGCAGTACTTC. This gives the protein CASRLGLAYEQYF.

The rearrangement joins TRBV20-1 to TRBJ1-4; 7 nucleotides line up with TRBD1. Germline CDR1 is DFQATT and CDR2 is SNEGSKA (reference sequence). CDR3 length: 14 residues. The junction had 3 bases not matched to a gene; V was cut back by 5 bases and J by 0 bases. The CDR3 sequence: CSASGTATNEKLFF. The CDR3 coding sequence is TGCAGTGCTTCCGGGACAGCAACTAATGAAAAACTGTTTTTT.

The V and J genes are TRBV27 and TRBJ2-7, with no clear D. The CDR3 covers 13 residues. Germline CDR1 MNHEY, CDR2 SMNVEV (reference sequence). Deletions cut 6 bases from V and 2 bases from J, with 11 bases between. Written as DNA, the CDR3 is TGTGCCAGCAGCAACGAGCCGACCTACGAGCAGTACTTC. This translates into CASSNEPTYEQYF.